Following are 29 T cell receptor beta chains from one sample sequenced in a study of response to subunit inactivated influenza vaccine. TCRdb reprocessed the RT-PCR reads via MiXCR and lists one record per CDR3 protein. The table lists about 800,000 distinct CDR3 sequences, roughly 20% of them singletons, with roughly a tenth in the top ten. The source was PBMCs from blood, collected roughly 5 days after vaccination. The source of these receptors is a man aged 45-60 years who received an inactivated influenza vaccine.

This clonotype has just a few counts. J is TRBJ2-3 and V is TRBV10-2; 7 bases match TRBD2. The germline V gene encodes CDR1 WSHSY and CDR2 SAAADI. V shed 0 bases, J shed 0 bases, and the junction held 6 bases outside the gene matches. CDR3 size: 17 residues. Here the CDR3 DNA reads TGCGCCAGCAGTGAGTCGTTTTTCGGGGGGAGCACAGATACGCAGTATTTT. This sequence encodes CASSESFFGGSTDTQYF.

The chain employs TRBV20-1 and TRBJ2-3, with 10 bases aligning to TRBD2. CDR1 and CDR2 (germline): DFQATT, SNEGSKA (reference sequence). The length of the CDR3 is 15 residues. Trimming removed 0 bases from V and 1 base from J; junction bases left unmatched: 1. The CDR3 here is CSARETSGRTDTQYF. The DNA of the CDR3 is TGCAGTGCTAGAGAGACTAGCGGGCGCACAGATACGCAGTATTTT.

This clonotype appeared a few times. CDR3 nucleotides: TGTGCCATGGTAGGGGGGCTAGGCGAGCAGTACTTC. Protein sequence: CAMVGGLGEQYF. The rearrangement uses TRBV10-3 and TRBJ2-7; D possibly uses TRBD1 or TRBD2 (6 bases each). This CDR3 has 12 residues. With 9 bases removed from V and 6 bases from J, the gap between germline ends came to 15 bases. CDR1 and CDR2 (germline): ENHRY, SYGVKD.

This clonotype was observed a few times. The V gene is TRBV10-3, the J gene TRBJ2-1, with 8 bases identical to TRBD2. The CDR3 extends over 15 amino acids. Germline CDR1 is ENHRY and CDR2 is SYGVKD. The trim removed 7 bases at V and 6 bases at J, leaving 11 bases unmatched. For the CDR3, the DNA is TGTGCCATCAATCTCCGGGGGGGCCCCGTCAATGAGCAGTTCTTC. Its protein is CAINLRGGPVNEQFF.

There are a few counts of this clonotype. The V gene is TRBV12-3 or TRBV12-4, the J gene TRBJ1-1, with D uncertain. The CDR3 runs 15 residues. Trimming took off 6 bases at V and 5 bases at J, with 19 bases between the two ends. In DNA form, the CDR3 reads TGTGCCAGCAGAAGGTACGGACGGCGCGTAACTGAAGCTTTCTTT. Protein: CASRRYGRRVTEAFF.

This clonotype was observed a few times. This CDR3 is CSARAWGNEQFF. In DNA form, the CDR3 reads TGCAGTGCTAGAGCGTGGGGGAATGAGCAGTTCTTC. The chain joins TRBV20-1 to TRBJ2-1; D might be TRBD1 or TRBD2, each matching 5 bases. This CDR3 is 12 amino acids long. CDR1 and CDR2 (germline): DFQATT, SNEGSKA (reference sequence). V was shortened by 1 base and J by 7 bases, with 8 bases between the two germline ends.

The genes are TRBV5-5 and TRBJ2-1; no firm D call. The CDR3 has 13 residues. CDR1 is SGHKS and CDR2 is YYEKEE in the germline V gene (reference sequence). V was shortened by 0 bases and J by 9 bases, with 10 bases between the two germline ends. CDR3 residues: CASSLEGSREQFF. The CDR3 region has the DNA TGTGCCAGCAGCTTGGAAGGTTCGCGTGAGCAGTTCTTC.

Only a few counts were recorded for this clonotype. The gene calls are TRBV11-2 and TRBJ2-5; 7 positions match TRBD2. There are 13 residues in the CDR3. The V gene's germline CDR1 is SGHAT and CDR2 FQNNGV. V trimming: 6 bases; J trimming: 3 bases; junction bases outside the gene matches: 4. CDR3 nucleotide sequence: TGTGCCAGCAGATTACTAGCGAAAGAGACCCAGTACTTC. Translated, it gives CASRLLAKETQYF. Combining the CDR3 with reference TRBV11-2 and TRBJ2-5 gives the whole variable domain EAGVAQSPRYKIIEKRQSVAFWCNPISGHATLYWYQQILGQGPKLLIQFQNNGVVDDSQLPKDRFSAERLKGVDSTLKIQPAKLEDSAVYLCASRLLAKETQYFGPGTRLLVL.

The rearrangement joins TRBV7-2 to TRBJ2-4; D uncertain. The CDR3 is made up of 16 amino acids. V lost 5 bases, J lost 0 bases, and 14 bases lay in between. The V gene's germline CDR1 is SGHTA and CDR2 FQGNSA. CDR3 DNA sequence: TGTGCCAGCAGCGCCCATGTCGGTCTAGCCAAAAACATTCAGTACTTC. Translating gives CASSAHVGLAKNIQYF.

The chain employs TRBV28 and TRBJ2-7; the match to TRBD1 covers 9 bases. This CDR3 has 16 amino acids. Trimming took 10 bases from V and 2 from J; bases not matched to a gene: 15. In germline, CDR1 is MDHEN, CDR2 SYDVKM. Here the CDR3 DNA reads TGTGCCACCTCGGATCTTTTCGGACAGGGGCCCTACGAGCAGTACTTC. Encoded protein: CATSDLFGQGPYEQYF.

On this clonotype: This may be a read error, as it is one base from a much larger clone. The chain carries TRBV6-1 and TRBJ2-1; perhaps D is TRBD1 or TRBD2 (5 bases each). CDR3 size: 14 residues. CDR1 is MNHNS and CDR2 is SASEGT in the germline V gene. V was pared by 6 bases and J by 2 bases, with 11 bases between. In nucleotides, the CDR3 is TGTGCCAGCAGCCCCCGGGGCCCCTACAATGAGCAGTTCTTC. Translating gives CASSPRGPYNEQFF.

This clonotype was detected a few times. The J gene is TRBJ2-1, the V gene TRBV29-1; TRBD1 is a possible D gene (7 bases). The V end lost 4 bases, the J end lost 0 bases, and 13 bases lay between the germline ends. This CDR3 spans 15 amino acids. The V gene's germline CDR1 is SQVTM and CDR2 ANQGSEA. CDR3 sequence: CSVGRGAGSYNEQFF. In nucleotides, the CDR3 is TGCAGCGTTGGCAGGGGGGCCGGCTCCTACAATGAGCAGTTCTTC.

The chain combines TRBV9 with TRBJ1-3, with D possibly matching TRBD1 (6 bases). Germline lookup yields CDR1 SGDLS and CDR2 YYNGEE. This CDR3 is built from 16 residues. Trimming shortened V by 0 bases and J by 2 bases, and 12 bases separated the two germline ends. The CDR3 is CASSVAPGVTGNTIYF. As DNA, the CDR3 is TGTGCCAGCAGCGTAGCGCCAGGGGTCACTGGAAACACCATATATTTT.

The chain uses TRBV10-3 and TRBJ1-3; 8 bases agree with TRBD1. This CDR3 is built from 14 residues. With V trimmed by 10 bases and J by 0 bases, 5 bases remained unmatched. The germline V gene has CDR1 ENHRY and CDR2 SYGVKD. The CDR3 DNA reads TGTGCCACCGGGACAGGCCTCTCTGGAAACACCATATATTTT. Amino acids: CATGTGLSGNTIYF.

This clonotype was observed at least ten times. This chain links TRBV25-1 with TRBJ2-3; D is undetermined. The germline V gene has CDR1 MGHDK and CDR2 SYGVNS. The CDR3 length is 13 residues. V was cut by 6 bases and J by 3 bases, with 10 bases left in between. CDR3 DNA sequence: TGTGCCAGCAGGCCCAGTGGGACAGATACGCAGTATTTT. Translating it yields CASRPSGTDTQYF.

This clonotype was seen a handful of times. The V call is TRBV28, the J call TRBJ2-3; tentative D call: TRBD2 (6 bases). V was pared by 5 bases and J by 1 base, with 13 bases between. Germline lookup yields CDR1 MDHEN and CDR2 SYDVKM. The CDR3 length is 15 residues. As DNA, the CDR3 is TGTGCCAGCAGTGGGAAGGGAGGTGGCACAGATACGCAGTATTTT. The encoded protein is CASSGKGGGTDTQYF.

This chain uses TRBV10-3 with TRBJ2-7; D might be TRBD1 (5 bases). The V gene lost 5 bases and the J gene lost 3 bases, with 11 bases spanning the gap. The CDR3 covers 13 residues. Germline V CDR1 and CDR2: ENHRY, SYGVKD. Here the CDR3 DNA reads TGTGCCATCAGTTCGAGACAGAACTACGAGCAGTACTTC. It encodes CAISSRQNYEQYF.

CDR3 in DNA: TGTGCCAGCAGTGACCGGGACAGGGCAGGCAATCAGCCCCAGCATTTT. Its translation is CASSDRDRAGNQPQHF. The genes are TRBV2 and TRBJ1-5; 9 bases map to TRBD1. The CDR3 runs to 16 residues. Losses at the gene ends were 3 bases for V and 2 bases for J; bases not matched to a gene: 5. CDR1 is SNHLY and CDR2 is FYNNEI in the germline V gene.

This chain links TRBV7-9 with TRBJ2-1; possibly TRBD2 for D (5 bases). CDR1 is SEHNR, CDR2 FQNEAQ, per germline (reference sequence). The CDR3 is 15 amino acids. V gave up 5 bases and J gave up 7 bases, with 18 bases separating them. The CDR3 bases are TGTGCCAGCAGCCGGTGGCTGGCGGGCATTAATGAGCAGTTCTTC. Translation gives CASSRWLAGINEQFF.

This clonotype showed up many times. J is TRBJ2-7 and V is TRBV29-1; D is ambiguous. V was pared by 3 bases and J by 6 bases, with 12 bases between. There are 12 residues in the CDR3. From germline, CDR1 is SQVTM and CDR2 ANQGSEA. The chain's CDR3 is CSVERTPGEQYF. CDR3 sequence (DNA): TGCAGCGTTGAGAGAACACCGGGCGAGCAGTACTTC.

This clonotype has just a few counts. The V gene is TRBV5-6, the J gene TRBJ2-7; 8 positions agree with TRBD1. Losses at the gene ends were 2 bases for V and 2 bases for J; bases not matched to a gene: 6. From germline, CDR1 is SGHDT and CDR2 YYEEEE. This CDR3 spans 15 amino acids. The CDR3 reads CASSLLGTGTYEQYF. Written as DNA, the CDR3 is TGTGCCAGCAGCTTACTCGGGACAGGAACCTACGAGCAGTACTTC.

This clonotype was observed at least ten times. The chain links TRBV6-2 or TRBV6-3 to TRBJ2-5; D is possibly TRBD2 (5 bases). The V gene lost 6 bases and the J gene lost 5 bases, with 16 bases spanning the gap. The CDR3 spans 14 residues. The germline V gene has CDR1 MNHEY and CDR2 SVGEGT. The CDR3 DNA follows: TGTGCCAGCAGCCCAAGCGGAGCTTACGAGACCCAGTACTTC. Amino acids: CASSPSGAYETQYF.

For the CDR3, the DNA is TGCAGTGCTACCCCGGTTAATCAGCCCCAGCATTTT. Protein: CSATPVNQPQHF. The V call is TRBV20-1, the J call TRBJ1-5; D gene unclear. Germline values: CDR1 DFQATT, CDR2 SNEGSKA (reference sequence). The CDR3 runs to 12 residues. The V end lost 4 bases, the J end lost 4 bases, and 8 bases lay between the germline ends.

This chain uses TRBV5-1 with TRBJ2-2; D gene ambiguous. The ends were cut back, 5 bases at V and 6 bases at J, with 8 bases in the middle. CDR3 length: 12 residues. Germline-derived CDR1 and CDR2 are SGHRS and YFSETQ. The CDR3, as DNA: TGCGCCAGCAGGCTCCCCCCCGGGGAGCTGTTTTTT. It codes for CASRLPPGELFF.

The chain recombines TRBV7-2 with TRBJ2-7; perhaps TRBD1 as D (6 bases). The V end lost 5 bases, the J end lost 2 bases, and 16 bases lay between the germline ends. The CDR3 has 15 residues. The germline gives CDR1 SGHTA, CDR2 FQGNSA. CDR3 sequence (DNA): TGTGCCAGCAGCACGGGACAAAATAACCCCTACGAGCAGTACTTC. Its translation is CASSTGQNNPYEQYF.

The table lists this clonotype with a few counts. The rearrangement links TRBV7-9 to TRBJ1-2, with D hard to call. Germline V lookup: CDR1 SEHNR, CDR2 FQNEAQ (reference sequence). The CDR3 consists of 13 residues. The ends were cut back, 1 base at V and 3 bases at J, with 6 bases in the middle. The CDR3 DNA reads TGTGCCAGCAGCTTAGACAGCCACTATGGCTACACCTTC. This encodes CASSLDSHYGYTF.

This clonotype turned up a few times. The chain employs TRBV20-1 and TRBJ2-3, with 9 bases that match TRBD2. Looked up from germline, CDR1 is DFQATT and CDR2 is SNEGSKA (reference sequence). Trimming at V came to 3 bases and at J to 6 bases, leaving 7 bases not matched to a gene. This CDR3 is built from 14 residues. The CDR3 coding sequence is TGCAGTGCTAGGCGGGAGGGCCTTATTGATACGCAGTATTTT. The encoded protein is CSARREGLIDTQYF.

CDR3 region: CASRGLAGGLVNTGELFF. The CDR3 region has the DNA TGTGCCAGCAGGGGACTAGCGGGGGGGCTCGTGAATACCGGGGAGCTGTTTTTT. V gene TRBV25-1 combines with J gene TRBJ2-2, with 16 positions matching TRBD2. The CDR3 runs 18 residues. Losses at the gene ends were 6 bases for V and 5 bases for J; bases not matched to a gene: 9. The V gene's germline CDR1 is MGHDK and CDR2 SYGVNS. The full variable domain, in which reference TRBV25-1 and TRBJ2-2 provide the parts outside the CDR3, is EADIYQTPRYLVIGTGKKITLECSQTMGHDKMYWYQQDPGMELHLIHYSYGVNSTEKGDLSSESTVSRIRTEHFPLTLESARPSHTSQYLCASRGLAGGLVNTGELFFGEGSRLTVL.

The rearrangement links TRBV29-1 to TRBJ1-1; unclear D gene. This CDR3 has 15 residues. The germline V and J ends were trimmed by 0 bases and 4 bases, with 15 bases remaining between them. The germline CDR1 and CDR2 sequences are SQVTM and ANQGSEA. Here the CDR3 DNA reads TGCAGCGTTGAAGAGTTGGCAGGCCCCTCCACTGAAGCTTTCTTT. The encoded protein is CSVEELAGPSTEAFF.